This T cell receptor (beta chain) was observed in a study of shared clonotypes between healthy human individuals. About this clone itself: Antigen unknown.

Study-level findings and limits: For naive CD4 cells, around 5.1% of clonotypes were shared across a few donors.

Only in-frame clones appear in the TCRdb table, and some are missing; sequencing was by immunoSEQ multiplex PCR. The sample contains over 2 million clones, roughly 94% of which appear only once. Material for sequencing was naive CD4+ T cells sorted from blood. Noted subset: CD45RA+ positively selected. The receptor was derived from a man aged 18 to 35 in good health.

This CDR3 reads CASSPTINTGELFF. The CDR3 nucleotides read TGCGCCAGCAGCCCTACGATTAACACCGGGGAGCTGTTTTTT. The chain links TRBV5-1 to TRBJ2-2, with D unclear. Trimming took off 4 bases at V and 2 bases at J, with 9 bases between the two ends. The CDR3 totals 14 residues. The germline V gene encodes CDR1 SGHRS and CDR2 YFSETQ.